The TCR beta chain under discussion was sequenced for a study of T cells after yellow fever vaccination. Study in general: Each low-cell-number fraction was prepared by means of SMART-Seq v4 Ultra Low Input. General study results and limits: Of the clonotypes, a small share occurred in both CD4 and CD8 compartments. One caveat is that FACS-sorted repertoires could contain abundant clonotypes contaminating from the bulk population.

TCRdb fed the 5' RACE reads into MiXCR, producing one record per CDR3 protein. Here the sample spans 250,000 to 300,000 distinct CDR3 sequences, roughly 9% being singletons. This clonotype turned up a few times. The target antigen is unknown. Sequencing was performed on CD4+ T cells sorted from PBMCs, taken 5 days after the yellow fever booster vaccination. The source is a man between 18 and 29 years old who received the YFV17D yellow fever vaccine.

CDR3 residues: CASSYRRDDYGYTF. DNA of the CDR3: TGTGCCAGCAGTTATCGCAGAGATGATTATGGCTACACCTTC. This sequence joins TRBV6-5 and TRBJ1-2; D ambiguous. Trimming removed 3 bases at V and 5 bases at J, with 13 bases between. The germline CDR1 and CDR2 sequences are MNHEY and SVGAGI. The CDR3 contains 14 residues.